Listed here is a single T cell receptor beta chain. Participants were aged 18 to 89 years, lived in over 20 US areas, and enrolled virtually. Grouping used clinical history reported by participants in a survey and questionnaire. Cohort 3 recovery required two negative PCRs, clearance, or symptom resolution. From germline, CDR1 is MDHEN and CDR2 SYDVKM. The CDR3 consists of 14 residues. V was pared by 4 bases and J by 4 bases, with 8 bases between. The data stem from a study of blood T cell repertoires in COVID-19. The wider study: In each case, the material was cDNA or gDNA derived from T cells, B-cell-depleted T cells, or PBMCs.

Sequenced by immunoSEQ multiplex PCR; TCRdb stores in-frame clones only, minus some. The repertoire holds around 140,000 clones, about nine tenths seen once, with about 4.4% in the top ten. Sequenced: PBMCs or T cells enriched from blood (not recorded which). The sequence derives from a man in his fifties who had recovered from COVID-19. The chain recombines TRBV28 with TRBJ2-6, with a weak D call TRBD1 (5 bases). Here the CDR3 DNA reads TGTGCCAGCAGTTACCACAGGGGGGCCAACGTCCTGACTTTC. This translates into CASSYHRGANVLTF.